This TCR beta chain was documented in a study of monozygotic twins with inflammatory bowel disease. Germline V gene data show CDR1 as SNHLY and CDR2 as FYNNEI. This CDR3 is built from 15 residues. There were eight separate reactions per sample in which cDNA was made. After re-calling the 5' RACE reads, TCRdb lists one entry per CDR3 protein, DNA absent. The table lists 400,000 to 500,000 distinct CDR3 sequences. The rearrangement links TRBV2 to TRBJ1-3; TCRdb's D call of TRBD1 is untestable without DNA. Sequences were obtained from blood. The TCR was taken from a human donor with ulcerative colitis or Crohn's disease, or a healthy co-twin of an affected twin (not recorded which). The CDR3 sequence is CASSRQGTSGNTIYF. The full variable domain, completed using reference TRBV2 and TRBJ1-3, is EPEVTQTPSHQVTQMGQEVILRCVPISNHLYFYWYRQILGQKVEFLVSFYNNEISEKSEIFDDQFSVERPDGSNFTLKIRSTKLEDSAMYFCASSRQGTSGNTIYFGEGSWLTVV.